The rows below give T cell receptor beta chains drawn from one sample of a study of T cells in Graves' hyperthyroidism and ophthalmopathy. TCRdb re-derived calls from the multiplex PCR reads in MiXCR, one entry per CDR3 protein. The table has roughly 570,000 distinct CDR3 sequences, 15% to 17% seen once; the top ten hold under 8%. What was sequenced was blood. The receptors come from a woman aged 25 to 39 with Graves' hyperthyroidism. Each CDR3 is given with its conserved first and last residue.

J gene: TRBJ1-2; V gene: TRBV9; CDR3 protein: CASSVAKEGGYTF
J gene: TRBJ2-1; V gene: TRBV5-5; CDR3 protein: CASSLGAGVIYNEQFF
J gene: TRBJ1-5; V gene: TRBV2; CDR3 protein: CASSIEGQPQHF
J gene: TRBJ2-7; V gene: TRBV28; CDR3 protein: CASSLRFEQYF
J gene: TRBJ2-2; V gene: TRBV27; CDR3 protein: CASRSLDLTGELFF
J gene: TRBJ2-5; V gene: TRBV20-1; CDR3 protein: CSAPETQCF
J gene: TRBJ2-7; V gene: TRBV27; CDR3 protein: CASTNGTSGIQSPSYEQYF
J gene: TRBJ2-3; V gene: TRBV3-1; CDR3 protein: CASSQASSGTDTQYF
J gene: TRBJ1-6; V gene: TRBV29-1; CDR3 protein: CSVRARDYNSPLHF
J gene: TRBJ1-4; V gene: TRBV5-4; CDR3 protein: CASSSAANEKLFF
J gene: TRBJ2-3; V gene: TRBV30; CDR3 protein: CAWTRRGADTQYF
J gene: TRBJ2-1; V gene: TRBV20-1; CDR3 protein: CSAYGQETYNEQFF
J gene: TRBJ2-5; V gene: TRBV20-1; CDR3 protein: CSARGPGTETQYF
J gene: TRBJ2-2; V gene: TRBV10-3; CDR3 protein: CAISEFGGGDAGELFF
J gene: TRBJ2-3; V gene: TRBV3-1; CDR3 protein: CASSQDREVGTQYF
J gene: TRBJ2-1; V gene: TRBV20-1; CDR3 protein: CSAREWGSSYNEQFF
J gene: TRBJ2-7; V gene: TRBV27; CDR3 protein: CASSSPRESSYEQYF
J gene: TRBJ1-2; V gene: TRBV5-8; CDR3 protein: CASSLLSARYGYTF
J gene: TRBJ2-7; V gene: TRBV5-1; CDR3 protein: CASSLRGLAGTYEQYF
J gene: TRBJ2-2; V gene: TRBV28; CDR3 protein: CASMMWGAGRTGELFF
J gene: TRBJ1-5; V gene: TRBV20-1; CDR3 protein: CSAGTGGLYQPQHF
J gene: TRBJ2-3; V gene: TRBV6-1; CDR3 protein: CASRGQLAGEADTQYF
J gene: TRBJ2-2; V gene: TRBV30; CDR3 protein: CAWAGLAGPSGTGELFF
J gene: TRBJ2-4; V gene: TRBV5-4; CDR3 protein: CASSSAEAKNIQYF
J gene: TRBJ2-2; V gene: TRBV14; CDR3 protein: CASSPVPGRHLKANTGELFF
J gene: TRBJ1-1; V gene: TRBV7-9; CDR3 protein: CASIPAGGGLGNTEAFF
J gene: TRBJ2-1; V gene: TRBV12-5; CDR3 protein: CASGLTLGTASPYNEQFF
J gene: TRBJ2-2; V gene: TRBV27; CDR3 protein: CASSCAGTGDTGELFF
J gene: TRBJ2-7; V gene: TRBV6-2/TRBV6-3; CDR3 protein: CASSYVSYEQYF
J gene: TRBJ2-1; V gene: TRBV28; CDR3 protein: CASSLAPRAGVIYNEQFF
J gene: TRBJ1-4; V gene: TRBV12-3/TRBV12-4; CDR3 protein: CASSLTGLAPTNEKLFF
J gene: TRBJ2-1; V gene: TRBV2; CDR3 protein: CATHGLVGNEQFF
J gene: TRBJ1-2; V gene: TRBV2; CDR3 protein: CASSQYTF
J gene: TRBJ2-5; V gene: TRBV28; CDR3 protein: CASSFGRRGLGETQYF
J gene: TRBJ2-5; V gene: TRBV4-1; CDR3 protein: CASSQEIREEETQYF
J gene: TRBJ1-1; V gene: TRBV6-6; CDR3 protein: CASSYSTRGGLNTEAFF
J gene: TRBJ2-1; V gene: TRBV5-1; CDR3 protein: CASSLASYNEQFF